This entry describes one T cell receptor beta chain. Its antigen is as yet unknown. Measured with immunoSEQ multiplex PCR; TCRdb has only the in-frame clones, and not every one. The table shows some 28,000 clones, with roughly 80% occurring only once. These data come from a study of regulatory dendritic cells for organ transplantation. FACS sorted CD4+ or CD8+ T cells into CD45RA+ naive and CD45RO+ memory. General study results and limits: Naive CD4+ and CD8+ repertoires were highly diverse; memory CD8+ was most oligoclonal. Mature dendritic cells appeared to drive more memory CD8+ clonal expansion than regulatory ones. Of resting T cell subsets, memory CD8+ had the most alloreactive clonotypes.

This CDR3 has 15 residues. Per germline, CDR1 ENHRY and CDR2 SYGVKD. V gave up 5 bases and J gave up 0 bases, with 12 bases separating them. V usage is TRBV10-3 and J usage is TRBJ2-3; possibly TRBD1 for D (5 bases). This TCR was recovered from a human donor in good health. The sequenced sample was naive CD4+ T cells from blood. Subset noted: CD45RA+ naive T cells. CDR3 in amino acids: CAISQGVLSTDTQYF. As DNA, the CDR3 is TGTGCCATCAGTCAAGGGGTTCTTAGCACAGATACGCAGTATTTT.